This TCR beta chain was recovered during a study of cytomegalovirus exposure and HLA in healthy donors. Study-level background: Most donors, roughly 77% of 398 genotyped, fell in the Caucasian-associated ancestry cluster.

With 0 bases clipped from V and 8 bases from J, the junction kept 2 bases outside the gene matches. CDR1 and CDR2 (germline): SGHRS, YFSETQ. The CDR3 contains 13 residues. With 60 Vbeta and 13 Jbeta primers, the PCR was carried out. TCRdb's table, derived via immunoSEQ multiplex PCR, lists solely in-frame clones and lacks some. This sample has tens of thousands of clones, with around 76% found just once. The sequence was collected from a young man in good health and CMV-seropositive. Sequences were obtained from PBMCs. This chain links TRBV5-1 with TRBJ2-3, with TRBD2 identical over 8 bases. The DNA of the CDR3 is TGCGCCAGCAGCTTGGCCACTAGCGGTACGCAGTATTTT. Protein sequence: CASSLATSGTQYF.